The source of this T cell receptor beta chain is a study of blood T cell repertoires in COVID-19. Study at large: PBMCs, B-cell-depleted T cells, or T cells provided the cDNA or gDNA that made up the material.

Authors' analysis steps: Estimation of nucleated cell counts relied on the amplification of reference gene primers. The method was immunoSEQ multiplex PCR; TCRdb's version includes in-frame clones alone and lacks a portion of them. D and trimming come from the DNA, and the V and J calls and clone size come from that table. The sample has 85,000 to 100,000 clones; around 88% are singletons. Germline V gene lookup returns CDR1 SGDLS and CDR2 YYNGEE. This CDR3 is built from 15 residues. Trimming pared 4 bases from V and 1 base from J, leaving 14 bases between. The V call is TRBV9, the J call TRBJ2-5; unclear D gene. The receptor comes from a man aged 50-60 years with COVID-19, enrolled during active disease. Sequenced material: peripheral blood. The DNA of the CDR3 is TGTGCCAGCAGCCCCCGAGTGGGCAGCCAAGAGACCCAGTACTTC. It yields the protein CASSPRVGSQETQYF.